This is a list of T cell receptor beta chains from one sample in a study of CD8 T cells in Susac syndrome. One entry per CDR3 protein, called by TCRdb with MiXCR from the immunoSEQ multiplex PCR reads. The sample holds more than 70,000 distinct CDR3 sequences, around 90% seen once. The specimen sequenced was CD8+ T cells from PBMCs. The receptor set was obtained from a human donor with multiple sclerosis. The CDR3 runs from the conserved cysteine through the conserved F or W. Each record gives: D gene, clone size, V gene, J gene, CDR3 protein, CDR3 DNA. D genes are given only for firm matches. Only part of the rows carry a size: once, few, many, or a class if the clone is expanded.

TRBD1	NA	TRBV11-2	TRBJ2-7	CASSLVTGAYEQYF	TGTGCCAGCAGCTTAGTCACAGGGGCCTACGAGCAGTACTTC
TRBD2	NA	TRBV7-9	TRBJ2-3	CASSGRTSGGPTDTQYF	TGTGCCAGCAGCGGACGGACTAGCGGGGGGCCAACAGATACGCAGTATTTT
NA	NA	TRBV7-9	TRBJ2-3	CASSHPGGVDTDTQYF	TGTGCCAGCAGCCATCCAGGGGGGGTTGATACAGATACGCAGTATTTT
NA	NA	TRBV3-1	TRBJ2-7	CASSQGVPSLYEQYF	TGTGCCAGCAGCCAAGGGGTCCCCTCGCTCTACGAGCAGTACTTC
TRBD2	NA	TRBV10-3	TRBJ2-5	CAISDVWLAGETQYF	TGTGCCATCAGTGACGTTTGGCTAGCGGGAGAGACCCAGTACTTC
NA	NA	TRBV7-9	TRBJ2-2	CASSSLLVPGELFF	TGTGCCAGCAGTTCCCTACTAGTACCCGGGGAGCTGTTTTTT
NA	once	TRBV7-2	TRBJ1-4	CASSSTPTTNEKLFF	TGTGCCAGCAGCTCGACACCCACAACTAATGAAAAACTGTTTTTT
NA	NA	TRBV4-1	TRBJ1-3	CASSQWEGYSGNTIYF	TGCGCCAGCAGCCAATGGGAGGGGTACTCTGGAAACACCATATATTTT
NA	NA	TRBV7-2	TRBJ1-5	CASSSTGAQPQHF	TGTGCCAGCAGCTCCACGGGCGCTCAGCCCCAGCATTTT
TRBD2	NA	TRBV6-6	TRBJ2-7	CASSWLADSSYEQYF	TGTGCCAGCAGTTGGCTAGCGGACTCCTCCTACGAGCAGTACTTC
NA	NA	TRBV6-1	TRBJ1-6	CASSPQFLIGGNNSPLHF	TGTGCCAGCAGTCCGCAATTCCTCATAGGTGGTAATAATTCACCCCTCCACTTT
NA	NA	TRBV7-3	TRBJ1-2	CASSSHSRTYGYTF	TGTGCCAGCAGCTCACATTCCCGGACCTATGGCTACACCTTC
NA	NA	TRBV10-3	TRBJ2-7	CASQQGITYEQYF	TGTGCCAGCCAACAGGGTATCACCTACGAGCAGTACTTC
TRBD1	NA	TRBV7-6	TRBJ1-1	CASSLGAGGSPEAFF	TGTGCCAGCAGCTTAGGGGCAGGGGGCTCCCCTGAAGCTTTCTTT
NA	NA	TRBV2	TRBJ2-5	CASSERTDSTQETQYF	TGTGCCAGCAGTGAACGGACAGACTCCACCCAAGAGACCCAGTACTTC
NA	NA	TRBV12-3/TRBV12-4	TRBJ2-3	CASSSHGSSTDTQYF	TGTGCCAGCAGCTCACACGGCTCTAGCACAGATACGCAGTATTTT
NA	NA	TRBV9	TRBJ1-1	CASSVIPVGGGDTEAFF	TGTGCCAGCAGCGTAATCCCTGTGGGAGGGGGGGACACTGAAGCTTTCTTT
NA	NA	TRBV24-1	TRBJ2-3	CATSDLTWDTQYF	TGTGCCACCAGTGACCTGACTTGGGATACGCAGTATTTT
TRBD1	NA	TRBV4-3	TRBJ2-3	CASSQQVPGQASTDTQYF	TGCGCCAGCAGCCAGCAGGTCCCCGGACAGGCAAGCACAGATACGCAGTATTTT
NA	NA	TRBV12-2	TRBJ2-5	CASRLEGQETQYF	TGTGCAAGTCGCTTAGAGGGCCAGGAGACCCAGTACTTC
NA	NA	TRBV12-5	TRBJ1-2	CASGLVRVGPSNYGYTF	TGTGCTAGTGGTTTGGTACGGGTCGGGCCCTCTAACTATGGCTACACCTTC
TRBD2	NA	TRBV28	TRBJ2-2	CASSYPGTSNTGELFF	TGTGCCAGCAGTTACCCCGGGACTAGTAACACCGGGGAGCTGTTTTTT
NA	NA	TRBV7-8	TRBJ2-7	CASSSPRAYEQYF	TGTGCCAGCAGCTCGCCACGGGCCTACGAGCAGTACTTC
TRBD2	NA	TRBV7-6	TRBJ2-1	CASTRTSGRANEQFF	TGTGCCAGCACCCGGACTAGCGGGAGGGCCAATGAGCAGTTCTTC
NA	NA	TRBV6-4	TRBJ2-1	CASSDSAGSSYNEQFF	TGTGCCAGCAGTGACTCAGCAGGGAGCTCCTACAATGAGCAGTTCTTC
NA	NA	TRBV19	TRBJ1-2	CASSLDGNYGYTF	TGTGCCAGTAGTTTGGACGGGAACTATGGCTACACCTTC
NA	NA	TRBV6-6	TRBJ1-1	CASTPGAAQGAFF	TGTGCCTCCACCCCCGGGGCCGCCCAAGGGGCTTTCTTT
NA	few	TRBV6-1	TRBJ1-1	CASGILGMIEAFF	TGTGCCAGCGGTATCCTAGGAATGATTGAAGCTTTCTTT
NA	NA	TRBV12-3/TRBV12-4	TRBJ2-3	CASSFRPEGPDTQYF	TGTGCCAGCAGTTTCCGGCCCGAGGGACCAGATACGCAGTATTTT
NA	NA	TRBV20-1	TRBJ1-2	CSARDEGRVLEHGYTF	TGCAGTGCTAGAGATGAGGGTCGTGTTCTCGAACATGGCTACACCTTC
TRBD1	NA	TRBV5-1	TRBJ2-1	CASSSAGTGFLNEQFF	TGCGCCAGCAGCTCGGCCGGGACAGGCTTCTTGAATGAGCAGTTCTTC
TRBD2	NA	TRBV14	TRBJ2-2	CASSTLAGVTGELFF	TGTGCCAGCAGCACCCTAGCGGGAGTCACCGGGGAGCTGTTTTTT
TRBD1	NA	TRBV28	TRBJ2-7	CASSSGTGLPPSSYEQYF	TGTGCCAGCAGTTCTGGGACAGGCCTTCCCCCTAGCTCCTACGAGCAGTACTTC
NA	NA	TRBV7-9	TRBJ2-2	CASSLFGRKTNTGELFF	TGTGCCAGCAGCTTATTTGGCCGGAAGACGAACACCGGGGAGCTGTTTTTT
NA	NA	TRBV2	TRBJ1-6	CASKADSGYLNSPLHF	TGTGCCAGCAAGGCAGACAGCGGGTACCTTAATTCACCCCTCCACTTT
TRBD2	NA	TRBV5-4	TRBJ2-5	CASSLIPSGGKETQYF	TGTGCCAGCAGCTTGATACCTAGCGGGGGTAAAGAGACCCAGTACTTC